This entry concerns a single TCR beta chain. No antigen is known for it. The source of the sample is a study of T cell repertoires in ileal Crohn's disease. Background on the study: Patients had a median approximately 7.5-year disease duration, and around 35% were active smokers. Study-level results: Active smokers at surgery had more clonal expansions than non-smokers. Endoscopic recurrence occurred in every patient whose clonality exceeded 26.8%.

The CDR3 covers 15 residues. V lost 2 bases, J lost 4 bases, and 7 bases stayed unmatched. Germline V CDR1 and CDR2: SGHRS, YFSETQ. About 500 nanograms of biopsy DNA per sample underwent TCRB immunosequencing. Some clones are missing from TCRdb's copy, which holds only in-frame ones; the method was immunoSEQ multiplex PCR. The data show approximately 3,800 clones, about 86% seen once. The J gene is TRBJ1-2, the V gene TRBV5-1; 8 bases match TRBD1. The sample comprised ileal tissue. The receptor was isolated from an adult with Crohn's disease. The CDR3 loop reads CASSFGQGPIYGYTF. The CDR3 DNA reads TGCGCCAGCAGCTTCGGACAGGGCCCGATCTATGGCTACACCTTC.